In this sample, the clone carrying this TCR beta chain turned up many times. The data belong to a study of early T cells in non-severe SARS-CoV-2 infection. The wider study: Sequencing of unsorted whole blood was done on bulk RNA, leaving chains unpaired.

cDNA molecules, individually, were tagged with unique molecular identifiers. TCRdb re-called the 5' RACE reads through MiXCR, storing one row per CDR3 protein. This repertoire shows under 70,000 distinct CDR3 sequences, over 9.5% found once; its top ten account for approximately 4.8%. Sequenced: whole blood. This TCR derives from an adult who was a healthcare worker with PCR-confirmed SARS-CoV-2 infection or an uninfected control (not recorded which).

The CDR3 region is CASSFGTDTQYF. Here the CDR3 DNA reads TGTGCCAGCAGCTTCGGCACAGATACGCAGTATTTT. The chain carries TRBV7-9 and TRBJ2-3; D ambiguous. CDR3 length: 12 amino acids. With 3 bases removed from V and 1 base from J, the gap between germline ends came to 2 bases. Germline loops: CDR1 SEHNR, CDR2 FQNEAQ (reference sequence).